These T cell receptor beta chains were read from a single sample in a study of blood T cell repertoires in COVID-19. Assay: immunoSEQ multiplex PCR; the TCRdb copy retains only in-frame clones and omits some. The sample has 300,000 to 350,000 clones, almost 90% seen once. The sample consisted of peripheral blood. The receptor set was obtained from a woman aged 70 to 79 with COVID-19, enrolled during active disease. The CDR3 runs from the conserved cysteine through the conserved F or W. Each record gives: clone size, V gene, D gene, J gene, CDR3 DNA, CDR3 protein. A D gene is named only where the DNA matches it firmly. Clone size, where shown, is once, few, many, or a class for clones that have expanded.

NA	TRBV5-8	NA	TRBJ1-2	TGTGCCAGCAGACCCCGAGGGGGGGGCTATGGCTACACCTTC	CASRPRGGGYGYTF
NA	TRBV27	TRBD1	TRBJ2-7	TGTGCCATACAGGGGATTTTGTATGGCGAGCAGTACTTC	CAIQGILYGEQYF
NA	TRBV10-3	TRBD2	TRBJ2-3	TGTGCCATCAGTGAGTGGACTAGCGGGCCTAGCACAGATACGCAGTATTTT	CAISEWTSGPSTDTQYF
NA	TRBV2	TRBD1	TRBJ2-1	TGTGCCAGCAGTGTGGAACAGGGGTTGATCTACAATGAGCAGTTCTTC	CASSVEQGLIYNEQFF
NA	TRBV6-1	NA	TRBJ1-2	TGTGCCAGCAGTGAATTAGGACGGGGATATGGCTACACCTTC	CASSELGRGYGYTF
NA	TRBV3-1/TRBV3-2	TRBD1	TRBJ2-7	TGTGCCAGCAGCCCACAGGGGTCGTACGAGCAGTACTTC	CASSPQGSYEQYF
NA	TRBV19	TRBD1	TRBJ2-2	TGTGCCAGTAGACCGGGACAGGGGCCCGGGGAGCTGTTTTTT	CASRPGQGPGELFF
NA	TRBV28	NA	TRBJ1-1	TGTGCCAGCAGTTTCCTAGCCTCCGGACGGGTCACTGAAGCTTTCTTT	CASSFLASGRVTEAFF
NA	TRBV9	NA	TRBJ1-6	TGTGCCAGCAGCGTAGAGGCATTAGCGGGCTCCTATAATTCACCCCTCCACTTT	CASSVEALAGSYNSPLHF
few	TRBV7-4	NA	TRBJ1-2	TGTGCCAGCAGCTTGCAGTCCAGGGCAACCTACTATGGCTACACCTTC	CASSLQSRATYYGYTF
NA	TRBV5-4	NA	TRBJ1-1	TGTGCCAGCAGCTTGGGAGGCGGGGTCAGCACTGAAGCTTTCTTT	CASSLGGGVSTEAFF
few	TRBV30	NA	TRBJ1-1	TGTGCCTGGAACCGTGGCAGGGAAGGATTTGGTGAAGCTTTCTTT	CAWNRGREGFGEAFF
NA	TRBV3-1/TRBV3-2	TRBD1	TRBJ1-3	TGTGCCAGCAGCCAAGGGACAGGGGGAACGGGAGGAAACACCATATATTTT	CASSQGTGGTGGNTIYF
NA	TRBV4-3	TRBD1	TRBJ2-7	TGCGCCAGCAGCCACCGGACAGGGGAGCCCTACGAGCAGTACTTC	CASSHRTGEPYEQYF
NA	TRBV5-1	TRBD2	TRBJ2-2	TGCGCCAGCACCCAAGCCGGGGGGAACGGGGAGCTGTTTTTT	CASTQAGGNGELFF
few	TRBV5-1	NA	TRBJ2-7	TGCGCCAGCAGCTTGGCATCTCGGGCAGGGTCTACGTACGAGCAGTACTTC	CASSLASRAGSTYEQYF
NA	TRBV4-1	NA	TRBJ1-2	TGCGCCAGCAGCCAAGATGTAGGGGAAGGCTACACCTTC	CASSQDVGEGYTF
NA	TRBV21-1	NA	TRBJ2-5	TGTGCCAGCAGCACCAGGACAGCTCAAGAGACCCAGTACTTC	CASSTRTAQETQYF
once	TRBV5-1	TRBD1	TRBJ2-5	TGCGCCAGCAGCCCAGGGACAGGGAGAGAGACCCAGTACTTC	CASSPGTGRETQYF
once	TRBV10-3	NA	TRBJ2-6	TGTGCCATCAGTTCGGGACTCACGAGCTCTGGGGCCAACGTCCTGACTTTC	CAISSGLTSSGANVLTF
NA	TRBV2	NA	TRBJ2-3	TGTGCCAGCAGGGGGGAGGAAAGTCCGCAGTATTTT	CASRGEESPQYF
NA	TRBV2	TRBD1	TRBJ1-2	TGTGCCAGCAGGGGCGCCGGACAGGAGAAAATCAGAGTGGATGGCTACACCTTC	CASRGAGQEKIRVDGYTF
NA	TRBV19	TRBD2	TRBJ2-2	TGTGCCAGTAGTATAGGGACGGGAGGGGCCGGGGAGCTGTTTTTT	CASSIGTGGAGELFF
NA	TRBV7-9	TRBD1	TRBJ1-1	TGTGCCAGCAGCACCGGACAGGGCGTGAACACTGAAGCTTTCTTT	CASSTGQGVNTEAFF
NA	TRBV7-2	NA	TRBJ1-3	TGTGCCAGCAGCTTAATGCAGGGAAGCTCTGGAAACACCATATATTTT	CASSLMQGSSGNTIYF
NA	TRBV11-3	TRBD1	TRBJ2-6	TGTGCCAGCAGCTCAGGACAGGGTCAGGATGGGGCCAACGTCCTGACTTTC	CASSSGQGQDGANVLTF
NA	TRBV7-2	NA	TRBJ1-1	TGTGCCAGCACCCTAGCGGGGGGTGACACTGAAGCTTTCTTT	CASTLAGGDTEAFF
NA	TRBV27	NA	TRBJ1-2	TGTGCCAGCAGTTGGAGAGCTAACTATGGCTACACCTTC	CASSWRANYGYTF
NA	TRBV24-1	NA	TRBJ1-1	TGTGCCACCAGTGCGATAGGGGGCACTGAAGCTTTCTTT	CATSAIGGTEAFF
once	TRBV5-6	NA	TRBJ1-5	TGTGCCAGCAGCTTATCAGGGCGGTATAGCAATCAGCCCCAGCATTTT	CASSLSGRYSNQPQHF
NA	TRBV27	NA	TRBJ1-4	TGTGCCAGCAGTAGTGGCTCAGGGTATGAAAAACTGTTTTTT	CASSSGSGYEKLFF
NA	TRBV30	NA	TRBJ2-1	TGTGCCGGAGACAGTTTCAATGAGCAGTTCTTC	CAGDSFNEQFF
NA	TRBV12-3/TRBV12-4	NA	TRBJ2-2	TGTGCCAGCAGCCAAAACACCGGGGAGCTGTTTTTT	CASSQNTGELFF
NA	TRBV7-2	NA	TRBJ2-1	TGTGCCAGCAGCTTTGGAGGGTCCGGTGAGCAGTTCTTC	CASSFGGSGEQFF
few	TRBV5-1	NA	TRBJ1-3	TGCGCCAGCAGCTTGAGACCTCTAGAGGGAAACACCATATATTTT	CASSLRPLEGNTIYF
once	TRBV5-1	TRBD2	TRBJ2-7	TGCGCCAGCAGCTCGGCGGGAGCCTACGAGCAGTACTTC	CASSSAGAYEQYF
NA	TRBV30	NA	TRBJ1-1	TGTGCCTGGGGCTTCAGGAACACTGAAGCTTTCTTT	CAWGFRNTEAFF
NA	TRBV4-1	NA	TRBJ1-2	TGCGCCAGCAGCCAAGCACAGGGTACTAACTATGGCTACACCTTC	CASSQAQGTNYGYTF
NA	TRBV4-1	TRBD2	TRBJ2-1	TGCGCCAGCAGCCAAGTGAGACTAGCTGTCTACAATGAGCAGTTCTTC	CASSQVRLAVYNEQFF
NA	TRBV19	TRBD2	TRBJ2-3	TGTGCCAGTAGAGTCGGGGGGGCCAGAGATACGCAGTATTTT	CASRVGGARDTQYF
NA	TRBV20-1	NA	TRBJ1-5	TGCAGTGCTAGTAGAGTTGCTCAGCCCCAGCATTTT	CSASRVAQPQHF
NA	TRBV14	NA	TRBJ2-3	TGTGCCAGCAGCCAAGGAAACTCTGCAGATACGCAGTATTTT	CASSQGNSADTQYF
NA	TRBV5-8	NA	TRBJ2-5	TGTGCCAGCAGGACAGAAGAGACCCAGTACTTC	CASRTEETQYF
NA	TRBV24-1	TRBD1	TRBJ2-2	TGTGCCACCAAATCCGGGACAGGGGACAGCACCGGGGAGCTGTTTTTT	CATKSGTGDSTGELFF
NA	TRBV7-3	NA	TRBJ1-3	TGTGCCAGCAGCCCAGGGTCTGGAAACACCATATATTTT	CASSPGSGNTIYF
NA	TRBV5-6	NA	TRBJ2-5	TGTGCCAGCAGCTTGTATATCGGACAGCAGGGAAGTAGAGAGACCCAGTACTTC	CASSLYIGQQGSRETQYF
NA	TRBV30	NA	TRBJ2-1	TGTGCCTGGAGTGTAAGCATCTCCGAGCAGTTCTTC	CAWSVSISEQFF